This T cell receptor beta chain was identified during a study of beta chain features in type 1 diabetes. Study results and limitations: VDJ junctions in type 1 diabetes patients carried more deletions and fewer insertions.

In germline, CDR1 is SSHAT, CDR2 FNYEAQ (reference sequence). The CDR3 runs 17 residues. This clone came up a few times. What it recognizes is unknown. At one boundary the junction diverges from the germline segment, which might be a read error. Isolated RNA was reverse transcribed in full, so expressed TCRB transcripts were sequenced. The data were produced by immunoSEQ multiplex PCR, yet TCRdb's version contains in-frame clones alone and is incomplete. The table lists about 930,000 clones, roughly a sixth of them singletons, with around 0.02% in the top ten. Sequencing was done on a sample of naive CD4+ T cells from blood. The source of this sequence is a young woman in good health. The chain recombines TRBV7-7 with TRBJ2-5; D might be TRBD2 (5 bases). The DNA of the CDR3 is TGTGCTAGCAGCTTAAGAATTGTGGGAGAGGGACAAGAGACCCAGTACTTC. This sequence encodes CASSLRIVGEGQETQYF.